Listed here are 18 T cell receptor beta chains from one sample, sequenced in a study of T-cell reconstitution after alpha-beta-depleted transplantation in children. Preparing the TCRbeta library involved the use of unique molecular identifiers. Via MiXCR, TCRdb re-called the PCR reads, giving one row per CDR3 protein. The sample records fewer than 700,000 distinct CDR3 sequences, 10% to 15% being singletons. The sample consisted of PBMCs, mostly from graft donor cells, taken 360 days after TCRalphabeta/CD19-depleted stem cell transplant. These receptors were taken from a male patient between 5 and 17 years old who had a stem cell transplant for acute myeloid leukemia, so the T cells may come from the graft donor.

This sequence joins TRBV12-5 and TRBJ2-1, with D maybe TRBD2 (5 bases). This CDR3 region has 13 residues. The V gene's germline CDR1 is LGHNT and CDR2 FRNRAP. The V gene lost 1 base and the J gene lost 16 bases, with 17 bases spanning the gap. CDR3 in DNA: TGTGCTAGTGGTTTGGCCATAGGGAGAGCCCCCTTCTTC. It codes for CASGLAIGRAPFF.

This clonotype was counted many times. The CDR3, as DNA: TGCAGCGTTCGCCTTAGCGGCATACTAGCCAAAAACATTCAGTACTTC. This codes for CSVRLSGILAKNIQYF. This chain uses TRBV29-1 with TRBJ2-4, with D maybe TRBD2 (6 bases). The CDR3 runs to 16 residues. V was trimmed by 5 bases and J by 0 bases, leaving 17 bases between them. Germline CDR1 is SQVTM and CDR2 is ANQGSEA.

The chain carries TRBV3-1 and TRBJ2-1; D gene ambiguous. The length of the CDR3 is 15 residues. V was trimmed by 1 base and J by 0 bases, leaving 7 bases between them. Germline V gives CDR1 LGHDT, CDR2 YNNKEL (reference sequence). CDR3 nucleotides: TGTGCCAGCAGCCAAGTTAGCCCCTCCTACAATGAGCAGTTCTTC. Residues: CASSQVSPSYNEQFF.

This chain joins TRBV7-8 and TRBJ1-1; TRBD1 is a possible D gene (6 bases). The V gene's germline CDR1 is SGHVS and CDR2 FQNEAQ. This CDR3 is built from 17 residues. The germline V and J ends were trimmed by 0 bases and 3 bases, with 17 bases remaining between them. The CDR3 coding sequence is TGTGCCAGCAGCTTAGCTCATCAGAGAGGGGGATACACTGAAGCTTTCTTT. This sequence encodes CASSLAHQRGGYTEAFF. Based on the CDR3 plus reference TRBV7-8 and TRBJ1-1, the full variable domain is GAGVSQSPRYKVAKRGQDVALRCDPISGHVSLFWYQQALGQGPEFLTYFQNEAQLDKSGLPSDRFFAERPEGSVSTLKIQRTQQEDSAVYLCASSLAHQRGGYTEAFFGQGTRLTVV.

The rearrangement joins TRBV7-3 to TRBJ2-3; maybe TRBD1 (6 bases). The CDR3 sequence is 14 residues long. The V end was cut by 5 bases, the J end by 8 bases, with 17 bases between. From germline, CDR1 is SGHTA and CDR2 FQGTGA. This CDR3 reads CASSADAGQSTQYF. As DNA, the CDR3 is TGTGCCAGCAGCGCGGATGCAGGACAGTCTACGCAGTATTTT.

This clonotype was recorded at least ten times. The conserved phenylalanine or tryptophan is not found at the CDR3 terminus, so this likely reflects a read error. The limits of the CDR3 on the DNA are not certain, so only TCRdb's listed CDR3 is given. V usage is TRBV29-1 and J usage is TRBJ2-3; whether TRBD1, the table's D call, matches the DNA was not checked. Germline CDR1 is SQVTM and CDR2 is ANQGSEA. The CDR3 spans 10 amino acids, including both terminal residues. The CDR3 sequence is CSVDGARGEL.

The chain carries TRBV7-8 and TRBJ2-1, with 7 bases lining up with TRBD1. Germline trimming cut 5 bases from V and 0 bases from J; bases unmatched to any gene: 4. The CDR3 contains 15 residues. CDR1 SGHVS and CDR2 FQNEAQ come from the germline V gene. For the CDR3, the DNA is TGTGCCAGCAGCAGGGGGCCAAACTCCTACAATGAGCAGTTCTTC. It codes for CASSRGPNSYNEQFF.

This sequence joins TRBV28 and TRBJ2-5, with 8 bases aligning to TRBD1. The germline CDR1 and CDR2 sequences are MDHEN and SYDVKM. V lost 5 bases to trimming and J lost 4 bases; unmatched junction nucleotides: 9. This CDR3 is built from 15 residues. The CDR3 sequence is CASSTRTGPGETQYF. The CDR3 nucleotides are TGTGCCAGCAGTACGCGGACAGGGCCAGGAGAGACCCAGTACTTC.

The chain carries TRBV7-3 and TRBJ1-1; D unresolved. There are 14 residues in the CDR3. Per germline, CDR1 SGHTA and CDR2 FQGTGA. V lost 2 bases, J lost 0 bases, and 7 bases lay in between. In DNA, the CDR3 is TGTGCCAGCAGCTTATGGCGGGTGAACACTGAAGCTTTCTTT. This translates into CASSLWRVNTEAFF. Full variable domain (rest looked up from reference TRBV7-3 and TRBJ1-1): GAGVSQTPSNKVTEKGKYVELRCDPISGHTALYWYRQSLGQGPEFLIYFQGTGAADDSGLPNDRFFAVRPEGSVSTLKIQRTERGDSAVYLCASSLWRVNTEAFFGQGTRLTVV.

In this sample, this clonotype turned up a few times. J is TRBJ2-1 and V is TRBV4-2; D is perhaps TRBD2 (5 bases). The CDR3 is 15 residues long. V lost 3 bases and J lost 6, with 15 bases in between. Germline CDR1 is LGHNA and CDR2 is YNFKEQ. CDR3 sequence reads: CASSQGGRLINEQFF. DNA of the CDR3: TGTGCCAGCAGCCAGGGTGGGAGATTGATCAATGAGCAGTTCTTC.

The V and J genes are TRBV15 and TRBJ2-5, with D tentatively TRBD1 or TRBD2 (5 bases each). Germline assignment: CDR1 LNHNV and CDR2 YYDKDF (reference sequence). There are 13 residues in the CDR3. Trimming stripped 8 bases from V and 1 base from J, with 11 bases between. CDR3 sequence: CATGWGIQETQYF. The CDR3 DNA reads as TGTGCCACCGGATGGGGGATCCAAGAGACCCAGTACTTC.

This clonotype was seen ten or more times. The rearrangement links TRBV28 to TRBJ2-3; D gene uncertain. The CDR3 is 13 residues long. CDR1 and CDR2 (germline): MDHEN, SYDVKM. V was shortened by 6 bases and J by 3 bases, with 10 bases between the two germline ends. This CDR3 is CASSRDGTDTQYF. The DNA of the CDR3 is TGTGCCAGCAGCCGAGACGGGACAGATACGCAGTATTTT.

This clonotype was detected many times. The chain couples TRBV28 to TRBJ2-3, with 11 bases fitting TRBD2. After removal of 3 bases from V and 0 bases from J, the junction contained 14 bases not matched to a gene. The CDR3 totals 20 residues. Germline V lookup: CDR1 MDHEN, CDR2 SYDVKM. DNA of the CDR3: TGTGCCAGCAGTTTCCCAATCAGGACTAGCGGGCACTCTAGCACAGATACGCAGTATTTT. Translated, it gives CASSFPIRTSGHSSTDTQYF. Based on the CDR3 plus reference TRBV28 and TRBJ2-3, the full variable domain is DVKVTQSSRYLVKRTGEKVFLECVQDMDHENMFWYRQDPGLGLRLIYFSYDVKMKEKGDIPEGYSVSREKKERFSLILESASTNQTSMYLCASSFPIRTSGHSSTDTQYFGPGTRLTVL.

In this sample, this clonotype turned up many times. The chain couples TRBV29-1 to TRBJ2-3; TRBD2 matches 14 bases. Trimming cost V 7 bases and J 5 bases; bases outside gene matches: 8. There are 15 residues in the CDR3. Germline V gene lookup returns CDR1 SQVTM and CDR2 ANQGSEA. CDR3 DNA: TGCAGCGCCAGACTAGCGGGAGGGCCTGAAGATACGCAGTATTTT. Protein product: CSARLAGGPEDTQYF.

This clonotype has a handful of counts. The gene calls are TRBV10-3 and TRBJ1-5; TRBD1 might be the D (5 bases). Deletions cut 1 base from V and 7 bases from J, with 11 bases between. The germline gives CDR1 ENHRY, CDR2 SYGVKD. The CDR3 runs 14 residues. The CDR3 spells CAISELQVGQPQHF. DNA of the CDR3: TGTGCCATCAGTGAGTTACAGGTGGGCCAGCCCCAGCATTTT.

On this clonotype itself: Germline is not matched at one junction end, which may reflect a read error. The chain couples TRBV20-1 to TRBJ2-5, with unresolved D. CDR3 length equals 13 residues. Germline V CDR1 and CDR2: DFQATT, SNEGSKA (reference sequence). The CDR3 sequence is CSSSMAEQETQYF. CDR3 sequence (DNA): TGCAGTTCTAGTATGGCAGAACAAGAGACCCAGTACTTC.

The rearrangement uses TRBV29-1 and TRBJ2-3, with D maybe TRBD2 (6 bases). Deletions cut 1 base from V and 2 bases from J, with 13 bases between. The CDR3 spans 15 residues. Germline CDR1 and CDR2: SQVTM and ANQGSEA. Written as DNA, the CDR3 is TGCAGCGTTGAAGTTCGCCGGGAGAACACAGATACGCAGTATTTT. This gives the protein CSVEVRRENTDTQYF.

J is TRBJ2-7 and V is TRBV25-1; D possibly corresponds to TRBD2 (5 bases). The germline gives CDR1 MGHDK, CDR2 SYGVNS. The germline V and J ends were trimmed by 1 base and 2 bases, with 9 bases remaining between them. The CDR3 spans 14 residues. The CDR3 region has the DNA TGTGCCAGCAGTGAATGGAGGCCGCCCTACGAGCAGTACTTC. This gives the protein CASSEWRPPYEQYF.